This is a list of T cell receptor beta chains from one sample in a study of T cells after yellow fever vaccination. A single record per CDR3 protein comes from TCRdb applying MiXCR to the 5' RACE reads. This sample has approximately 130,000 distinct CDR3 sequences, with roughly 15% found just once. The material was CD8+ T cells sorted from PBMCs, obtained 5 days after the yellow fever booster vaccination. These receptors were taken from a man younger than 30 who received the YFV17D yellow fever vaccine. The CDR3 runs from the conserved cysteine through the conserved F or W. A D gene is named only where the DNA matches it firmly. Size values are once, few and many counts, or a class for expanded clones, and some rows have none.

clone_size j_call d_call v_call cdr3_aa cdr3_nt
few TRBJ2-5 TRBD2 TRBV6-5 CASSYSASGVGTQYF TGTGCCAGCAGTTACTCCGCTAGCGGGGTGGGGACCCAGTACTTC
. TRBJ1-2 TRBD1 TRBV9 CASSVIPGQKYGYTF TGTGCCAGCAGCGTGATCCCGGGACAGAAGTATGGTTACACCTTC
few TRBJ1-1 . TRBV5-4 CASRQGTVEAFF TGTGCCAGCAGACAGGGAACGGTTGAAGCTTTCTTT
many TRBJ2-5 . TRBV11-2 CASSSIAVQETQYF TGTGCCAGCAGCTCAATAGCGGTCCAAGAGACCCAGTACTTC
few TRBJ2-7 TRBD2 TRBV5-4 CASNIAGAAYEQYF TGTGCCAGCAACATAGCGGGGGCGGCCTACGAGCAGTACTTC
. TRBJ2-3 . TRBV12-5 CASGLGDGDTQYF TGTGCTAGTGGTTTGGGCGACGGGGATACGCAGTATTTT
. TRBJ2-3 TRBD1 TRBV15 CATSLRTGGLGDTQYF TGTGCCACCAGCCTGAGGACAGGAGGCTTGGGAGATACGCAGTATTTT
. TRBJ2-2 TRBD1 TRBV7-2 CASTPRGLNTGELFF TGTGCCAGCACCCCGAGGGGGCTGAACACCGGGGAGCTGTTTTTT
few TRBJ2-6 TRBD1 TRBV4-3 CASSQGVGGPGANVLTF TGCGCCAGCAGCCAAGGGGTAGGGGGCCCTGGGGCCAACGTCCTGACTTTC
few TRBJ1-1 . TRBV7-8 CASSLAPGYVAGNTEAFF TGTGCCAGCAGCTTAGCCCCAGGCTATGTCGCGGGGAACACTGAAGCTTTCTTT
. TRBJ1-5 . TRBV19 CASGTYNQPQHF TGTGCCAGCGGCACCTACAATCAGCCCCAGCATTTT
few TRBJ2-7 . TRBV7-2 CASSLVLGRNYEQYF TGTGCCAGCAGCTTAGTTCTTGGACGAAACTACGAGCAGTACTTC